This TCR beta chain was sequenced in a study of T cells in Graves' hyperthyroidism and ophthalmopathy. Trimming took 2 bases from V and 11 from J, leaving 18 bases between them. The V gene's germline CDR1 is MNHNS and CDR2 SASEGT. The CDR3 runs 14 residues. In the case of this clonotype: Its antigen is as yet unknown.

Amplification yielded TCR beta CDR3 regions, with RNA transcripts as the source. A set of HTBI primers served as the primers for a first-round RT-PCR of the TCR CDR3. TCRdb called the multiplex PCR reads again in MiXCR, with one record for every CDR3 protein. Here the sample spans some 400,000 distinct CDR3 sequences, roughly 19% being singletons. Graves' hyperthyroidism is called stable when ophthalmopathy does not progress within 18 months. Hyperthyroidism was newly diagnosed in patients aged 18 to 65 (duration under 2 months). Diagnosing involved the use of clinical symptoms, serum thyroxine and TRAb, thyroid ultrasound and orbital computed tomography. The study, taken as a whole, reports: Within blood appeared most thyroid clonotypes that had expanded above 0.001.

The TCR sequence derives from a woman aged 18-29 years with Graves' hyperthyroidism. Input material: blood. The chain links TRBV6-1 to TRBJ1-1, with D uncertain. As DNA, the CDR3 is TGTGCCAGCAGTGAAAGGAGTATTAAAACGTTGGCTTTCTTT. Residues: CASSERSIKTLAFF.